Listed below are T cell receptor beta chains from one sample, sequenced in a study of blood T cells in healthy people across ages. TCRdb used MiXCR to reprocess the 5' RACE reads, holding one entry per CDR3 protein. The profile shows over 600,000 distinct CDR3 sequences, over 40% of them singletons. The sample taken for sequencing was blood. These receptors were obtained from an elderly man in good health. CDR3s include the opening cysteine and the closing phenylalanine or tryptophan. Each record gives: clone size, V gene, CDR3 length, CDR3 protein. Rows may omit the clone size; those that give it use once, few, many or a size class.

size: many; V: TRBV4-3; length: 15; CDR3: CASSQEWQGENPQHF
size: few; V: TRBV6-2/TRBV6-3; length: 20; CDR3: CASSTAYPGRSTWGYYGYTF
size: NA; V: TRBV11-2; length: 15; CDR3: CASRLGQYSYNEQFF
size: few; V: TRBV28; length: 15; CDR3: CASRTQDRGRETQYF
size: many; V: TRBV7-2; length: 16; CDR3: CASSQSPRGRAYEQYF
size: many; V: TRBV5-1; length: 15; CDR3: CASSRGTGRQETQYF
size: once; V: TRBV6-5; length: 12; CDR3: CACYKGTGELFF
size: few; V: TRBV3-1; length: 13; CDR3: CASSQNRAAEAFF
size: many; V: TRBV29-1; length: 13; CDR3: CSAWTGRDTEAFF
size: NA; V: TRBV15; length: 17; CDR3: CATSPHAPGQLNTEAFF
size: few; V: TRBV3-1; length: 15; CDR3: CASSQADVAKNIQYF
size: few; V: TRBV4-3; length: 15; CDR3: CASSQGVGRVQPQHF
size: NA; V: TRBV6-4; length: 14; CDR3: CASSDRGQGFGYTF
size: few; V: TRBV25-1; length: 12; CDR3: CASSVSYNEQFF
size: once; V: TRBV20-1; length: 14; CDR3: CSAWAGTSYNEQFF
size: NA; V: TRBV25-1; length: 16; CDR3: CASSPSTGGRTDTQYF
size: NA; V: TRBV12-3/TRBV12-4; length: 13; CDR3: CASSGTGVKPQHF
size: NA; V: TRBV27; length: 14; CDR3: CATAPGVDYNEQFF
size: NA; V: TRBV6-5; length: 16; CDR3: CASSRTSGRAVRTQYF
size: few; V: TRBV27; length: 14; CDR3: CASRDLGGNYGYTF
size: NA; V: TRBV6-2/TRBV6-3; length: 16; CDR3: CVSTKISTDNYNEQIF
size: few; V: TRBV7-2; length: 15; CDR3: CASSLEQGRNSPLHF
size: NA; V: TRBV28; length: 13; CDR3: CASSTYRVREQYF
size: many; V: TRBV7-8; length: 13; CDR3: CASSQHASYGYTF
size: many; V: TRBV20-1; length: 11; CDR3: CSARQGNEQFF
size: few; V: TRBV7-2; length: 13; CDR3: CASSLVPSYEQYF
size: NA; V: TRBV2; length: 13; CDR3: CASSPGHAYGYTF
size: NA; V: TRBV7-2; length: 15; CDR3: CASSPRTALTGELFF
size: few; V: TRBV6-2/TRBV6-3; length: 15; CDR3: CASSEYNAGPHGYTF
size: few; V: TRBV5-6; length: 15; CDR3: CASSSGPSGGYEQYF
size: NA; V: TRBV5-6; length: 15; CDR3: CASSLAGGTYNEQFF
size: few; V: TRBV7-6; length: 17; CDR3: CASSLGTVVSGANVLTF
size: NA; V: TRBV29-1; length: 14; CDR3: CSVGPNRSTDTQYF
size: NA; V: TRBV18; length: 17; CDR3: CASSPLAPQGIQETQYF
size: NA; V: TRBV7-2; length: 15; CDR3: CASSGGTSSDNEQFF
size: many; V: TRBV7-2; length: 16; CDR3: CASSLSSRQGHYEQYF
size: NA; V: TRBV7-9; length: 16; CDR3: CASSSAGTDSNQPQHF
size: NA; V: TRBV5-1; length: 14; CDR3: CASSLDGRGDTQYF
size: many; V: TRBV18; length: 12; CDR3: CASSPQGNEQFF
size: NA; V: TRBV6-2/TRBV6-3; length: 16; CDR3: CASSHRLGTGNYGYTF